This T cell receptor beta chain was profiled in a study of control samples from healthy donors and cancer patients. Clones were sequenced by immunoSEQ multiplex PCR, and TCRdb holds only the in-frame ones, with some missing. This table has about 110,000 clones, roughly 91% appearing once. The sequencing input was blood. The source is a woman in her fifties or sixties in good health.

CDR3 nucleotide sequence: TGCAGTGCTAGTTCAGTGGGGTCTAGATCCGGCTACACCTTC. It yields the protein CSASSVGSRSGYTF. This chain links TRBV20-1 with TRBJ1-2; D uncertain. Trimming cost V 3 bases and J 8 bases, with 19 bases left between them. The CDR3 is 14 residues long. From germline, CDR1 is DFQATT and CDR2 SNEGSKA (reference sequence).